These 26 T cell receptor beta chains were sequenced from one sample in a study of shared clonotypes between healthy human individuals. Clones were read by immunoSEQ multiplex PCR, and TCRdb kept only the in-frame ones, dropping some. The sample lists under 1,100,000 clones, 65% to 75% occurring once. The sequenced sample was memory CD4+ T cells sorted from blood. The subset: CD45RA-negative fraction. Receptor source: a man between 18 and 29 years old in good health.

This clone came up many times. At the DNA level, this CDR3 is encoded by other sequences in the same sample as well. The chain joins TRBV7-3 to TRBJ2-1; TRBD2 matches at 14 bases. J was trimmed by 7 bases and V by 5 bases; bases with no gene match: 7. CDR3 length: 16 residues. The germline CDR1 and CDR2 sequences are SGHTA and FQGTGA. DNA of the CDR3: TGTGCCAGCAGCCCTGGACTAGCGGGGGGACGGAATGAGCAGTTCTTC. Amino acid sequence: CASSPGLAGGRNEQFF.

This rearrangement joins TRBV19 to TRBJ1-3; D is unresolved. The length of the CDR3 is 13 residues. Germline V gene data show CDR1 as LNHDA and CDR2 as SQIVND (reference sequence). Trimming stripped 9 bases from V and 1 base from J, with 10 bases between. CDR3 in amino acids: CASRGVSGNTIYF. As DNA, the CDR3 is TGTGCCAGCCGGGGTGTGTCTGGAAACACCATATATTTT.

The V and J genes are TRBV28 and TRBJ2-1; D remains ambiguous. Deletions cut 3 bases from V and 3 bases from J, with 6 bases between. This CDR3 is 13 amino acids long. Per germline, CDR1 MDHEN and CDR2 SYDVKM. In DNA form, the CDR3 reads TGTGCCAGCAGTTTTAGGGTCTACAATGAGCAGTTCTTC. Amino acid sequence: CASSFRVYNEQFF.

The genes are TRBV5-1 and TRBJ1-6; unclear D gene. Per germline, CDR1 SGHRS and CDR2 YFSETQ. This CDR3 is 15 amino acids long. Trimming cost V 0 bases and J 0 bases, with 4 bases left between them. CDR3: CASSLVSSYNSPLHF. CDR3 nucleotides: TGCGCCAGCAGCTTGGTATCCTCCTATAATTCACCCCTCCACTTT.

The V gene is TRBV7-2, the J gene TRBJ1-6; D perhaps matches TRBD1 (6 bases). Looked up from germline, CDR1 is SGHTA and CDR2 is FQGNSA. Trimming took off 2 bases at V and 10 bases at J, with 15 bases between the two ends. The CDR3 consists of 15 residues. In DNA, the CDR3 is TGTGCCAGCAGCTTAAACCAGGGGTCGCGGTCACCCCTCCACTTT. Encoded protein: CASSLNQGSRSPLHF. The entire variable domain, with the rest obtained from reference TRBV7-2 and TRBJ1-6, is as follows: GAGVSQSPSNKVTEKGKDVELRCDPISGHTALYWYRQSLGQGLEFLIYFQGNSAPDKSGLPSDRFSAERTGGSVSTLTIQRTQQEDSAVYLCASSLNQGSRSPLHFGNGTRLTVT.

This chain's CDR3 is CASSKNGQALRGQYF. CDR3 bases: TGTGCCAGCAGCAAGAACGGACAGGCCCTACGTGGGCAGTACTTC. The V and J genes are TRBV2 and TRBJ2-7; 7 bases are a match to TRBD1. J was trimmed by 9 bases and V by 6 bases; bases with no gene match: 17. CDR3 size: 15 residues. Germline loops: CDR1 SNHLY, CDR2 FYNNEI.

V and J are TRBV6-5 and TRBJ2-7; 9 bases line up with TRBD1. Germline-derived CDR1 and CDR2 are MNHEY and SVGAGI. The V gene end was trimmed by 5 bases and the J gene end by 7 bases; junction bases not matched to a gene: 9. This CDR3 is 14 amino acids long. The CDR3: CASSKGQGLGEQYF. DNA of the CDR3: TGTGCCAGCAGTAAGGGACAGGGCTTGGGAGAGCAGTACTTC.

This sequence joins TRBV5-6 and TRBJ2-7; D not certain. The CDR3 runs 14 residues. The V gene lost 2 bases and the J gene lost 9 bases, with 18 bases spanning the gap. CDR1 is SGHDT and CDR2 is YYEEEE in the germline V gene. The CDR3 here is CASSFGRRYEAQYF. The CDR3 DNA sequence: TGTGCCAGCAGCTTCGGCAGACGTTACGAGGCGCAGTACTTC.

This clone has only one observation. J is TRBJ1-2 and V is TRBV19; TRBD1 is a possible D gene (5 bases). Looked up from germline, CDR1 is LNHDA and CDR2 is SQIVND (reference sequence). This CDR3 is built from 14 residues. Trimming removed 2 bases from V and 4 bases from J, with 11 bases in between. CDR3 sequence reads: CASSIKAGTYGYTF. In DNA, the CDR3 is TGTGCCAGTAGTATAAAGGCAGGGACCTATGGCTACACCTTC.

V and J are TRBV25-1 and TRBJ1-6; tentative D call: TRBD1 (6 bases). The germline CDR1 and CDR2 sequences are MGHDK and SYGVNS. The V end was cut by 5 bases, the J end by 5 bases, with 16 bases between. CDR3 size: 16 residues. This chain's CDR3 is CASSTSQGTNNSPLHF. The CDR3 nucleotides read TGTGCCAGCAGTACCTCGCAGGGGACTAATAATTCACCCCTCCACTTT. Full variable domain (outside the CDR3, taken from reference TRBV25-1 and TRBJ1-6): EADIYQTPRYLVIGTGKKITLECSQTMGHDKMYWYQQDPGMELHLIHYSYGVNSTEKGDLSSESTVSRIRTEHFPLTLESARPSHTSQYLCASSTSQGTNNSPLHFGNGTRLTVT.

Here the CDR3 reads CSVEEGGVRDTQYF. CDR3 bases: TGCAGCGTTGAGGAAGGGGGTGTGAGGGATACGCAGTATTTT. The rearrangement uses TRBV29-1 and TRBJ2-3; the D gene is possibly TRBD1 (6 bases). From germline, CDR1 is SQVTM and CDR2 ANQGSEA. Trimming took off 3 bases at V and 6 bases at J, with 16 bases between the two ends. The CDR3 length is 14 residues.

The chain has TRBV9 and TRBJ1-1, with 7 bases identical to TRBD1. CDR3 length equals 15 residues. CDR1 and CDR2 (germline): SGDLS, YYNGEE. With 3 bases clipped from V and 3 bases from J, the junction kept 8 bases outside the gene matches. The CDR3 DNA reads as TGTGCCAGCAGCGGACAGGGACGTCACGACACTGAAGCTTTCTTT. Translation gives CASSGQGRHDTEAFF.

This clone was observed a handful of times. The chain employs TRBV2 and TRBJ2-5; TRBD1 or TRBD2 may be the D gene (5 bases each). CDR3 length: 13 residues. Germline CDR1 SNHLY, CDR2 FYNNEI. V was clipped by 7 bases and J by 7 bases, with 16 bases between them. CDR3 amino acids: CASNRGTSGTQYF. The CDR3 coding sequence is TGTGCCAGCAATAGGGGCACTAGTGGGACCCAGTACTTC.

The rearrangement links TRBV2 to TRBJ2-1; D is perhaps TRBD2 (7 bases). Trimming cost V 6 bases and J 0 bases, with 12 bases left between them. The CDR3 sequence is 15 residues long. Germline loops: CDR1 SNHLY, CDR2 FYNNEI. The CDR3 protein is CASREGGSSYNEQFF. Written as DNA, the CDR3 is TGTGCCAGCAGGGAGGGGGGGAGCTCCTACAATGAGCAGTTCTTC.

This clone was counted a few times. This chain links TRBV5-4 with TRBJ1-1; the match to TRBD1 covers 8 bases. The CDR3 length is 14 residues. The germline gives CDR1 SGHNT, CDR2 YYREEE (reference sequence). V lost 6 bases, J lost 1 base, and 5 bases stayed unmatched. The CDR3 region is CASKPDRGNTEAFF. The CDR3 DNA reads TGTGCCAGCAAGCCCGACAGGGGGAACACTGAAGCTTTCTTT.

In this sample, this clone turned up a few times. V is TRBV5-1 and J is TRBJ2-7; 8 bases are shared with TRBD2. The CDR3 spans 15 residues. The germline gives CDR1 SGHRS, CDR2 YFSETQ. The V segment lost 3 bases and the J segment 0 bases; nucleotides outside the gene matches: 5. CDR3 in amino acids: CASSSIAGLSYEQYF. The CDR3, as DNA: TGCGCCAGCAGCTCTATAGCGGGGCTCTCCTACGAGCAGTACTTC.

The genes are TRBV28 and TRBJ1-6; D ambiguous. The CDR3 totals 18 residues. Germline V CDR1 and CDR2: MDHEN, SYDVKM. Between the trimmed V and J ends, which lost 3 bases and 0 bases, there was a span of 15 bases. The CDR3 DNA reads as TGTGCCAGCAGTTTCCCGACGGCACCGGACTCCTATAATTCACCCCTCCACTTT. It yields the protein CASSFPTAPDSYNSPLHF. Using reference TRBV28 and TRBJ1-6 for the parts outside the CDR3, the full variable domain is DVKVTQSSRYLVKRTGEKVFLECVQDMDHENMFWYRQDPGLGLRLIYFSYDVKMKEKGDIPEGYSVSREKKERFSLILESASTNQTSMYLCASSFPTAPDSYNSPLHFGNGTRLTVT.

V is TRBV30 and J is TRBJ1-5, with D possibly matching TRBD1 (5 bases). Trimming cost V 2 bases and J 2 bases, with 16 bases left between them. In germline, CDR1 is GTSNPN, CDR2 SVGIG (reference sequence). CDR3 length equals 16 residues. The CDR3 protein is CAWSLRGARGNQPQHF. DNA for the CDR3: TGTGCCTGGAGTCTAAGGGGCGCCCGCGGCAATCAGCCCCAGCATTTT.

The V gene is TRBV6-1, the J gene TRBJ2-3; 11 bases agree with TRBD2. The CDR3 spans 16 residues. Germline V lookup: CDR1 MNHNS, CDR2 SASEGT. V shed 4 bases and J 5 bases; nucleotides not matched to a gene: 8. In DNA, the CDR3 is TGTGCCAGCAGTGCCCAGACTAGCGGGATAGGAGATACGCAGTATTTT. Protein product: CASSAQTSGIGDTQYF.

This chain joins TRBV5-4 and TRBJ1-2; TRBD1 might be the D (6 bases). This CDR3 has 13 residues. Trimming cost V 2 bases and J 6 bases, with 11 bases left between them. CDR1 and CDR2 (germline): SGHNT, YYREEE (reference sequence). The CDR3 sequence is CASSFRGADGYTF. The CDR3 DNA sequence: TGTGCCAGCAGCTTCCGGGGGGCGGATGGCTACACCTTC.

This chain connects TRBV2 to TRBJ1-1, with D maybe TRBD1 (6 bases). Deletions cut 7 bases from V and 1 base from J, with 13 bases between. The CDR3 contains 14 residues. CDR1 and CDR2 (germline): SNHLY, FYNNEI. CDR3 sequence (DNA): TGTGCCAGCACTGGAGGACAGCCGAACACTGAAGCTTTCTTT. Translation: CASTGGQPNTEAFF.

This CDR3 reads CASSPGGSNTGELFF. As DNA, the CDR3 is TGTGCCAGCAGCCCCGGGGGATCGAACACCGGGGAGCTGTTTTTT. The chain employs TRBV7-8 and TRBJ2-2; D might be TRBD2 (6 bases). The V end lost 5 bases, the J end lost 0 bases, and 10 bases lay between the germline ends. CDR3 length: 15 amino acids. From germline, CDR1 is SGHVS and CDR2 FQNEAQ.

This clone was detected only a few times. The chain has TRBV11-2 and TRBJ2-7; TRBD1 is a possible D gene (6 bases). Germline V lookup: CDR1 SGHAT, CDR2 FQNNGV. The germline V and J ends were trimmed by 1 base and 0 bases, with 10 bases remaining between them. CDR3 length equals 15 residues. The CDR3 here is CASSLGEGVSYEQYF. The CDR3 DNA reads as TGTGCCAGCAGCTTAGGCGAGGGGGTCTCCTACGAGCAGTACTTC. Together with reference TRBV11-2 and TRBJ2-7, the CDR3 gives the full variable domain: EAGVAQSPRYKIIEKRQSVAFWCNPISGHATLYWYQQILGQGPKLLIQFQNNGVVDDSQLPKDRFSAERLKGVDSTLKIQPAKLEDSAVYLCASSLGEGVSYEQYFGPGTRLTVT.

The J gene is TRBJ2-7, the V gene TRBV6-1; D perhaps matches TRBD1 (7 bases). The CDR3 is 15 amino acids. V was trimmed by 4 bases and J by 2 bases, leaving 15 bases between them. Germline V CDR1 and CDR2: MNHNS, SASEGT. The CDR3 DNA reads TGTGCCAGCAGTGGTTGGGCAGGGGGGACCTACGAGCAGTACTTC. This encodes CASSGWAGGTYEQYF.

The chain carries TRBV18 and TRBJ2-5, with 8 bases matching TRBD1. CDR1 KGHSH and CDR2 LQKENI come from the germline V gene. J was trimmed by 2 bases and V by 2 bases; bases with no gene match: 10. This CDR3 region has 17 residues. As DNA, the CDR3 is TGTGCCAGCTCACCATTCACAGGGGGTTTGGGACAAGAGACCCAGTACTTC. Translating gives CASSPFTGGLGQETQYF. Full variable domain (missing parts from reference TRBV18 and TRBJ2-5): NAGVMQNPRHLVRRRGQEARLRCSPMKGHSHVYWYRQLPEEGLKFMVYLQKENIIDESGMPKERFSAEFPKEGPSILRIQQVVRGDSAAYFCASSPFTGGLGQETQYFGPGTRLLVL.

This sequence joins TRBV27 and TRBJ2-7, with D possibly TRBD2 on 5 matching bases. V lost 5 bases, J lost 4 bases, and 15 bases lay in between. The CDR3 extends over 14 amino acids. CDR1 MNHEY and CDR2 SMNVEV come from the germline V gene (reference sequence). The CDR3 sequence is CASSPGRVGYEQYF. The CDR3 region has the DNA TGTGCCAGCAGTCCTGGGCGGGTGGGATACGAGCAGTACTTC.